The 24 T cell receptor beta chains in this list originate from one sample, sequenced in a study of T cell changes during pregnancy in multiple sclerosis. Sequencing was performed with immunoSEQ multiplex PCR; in TCRdb, only in-frame clones are kept and a portion is missing. The sample has tens of thousands of clones, more than 80% seen once. The specimen was peripheral blood, collected in the first trimester of pregnancy. These TCRs come from a female donor in good health, enrolled as a control in a pregnancy study.

The chain employs TRBV6-1 and TRBJ2-1; TRBD1 aligns across 8 bases. Germline V gives CDR1 MNHNS, CDR2 SASEGT. V trimming: 1 base; J trimming: 3 bases; junction bases outside the gene matches: 2. The CDR3 loop spans 15 amino acids. For the CDR3, the DNA is TGTGCCAGCAGTGAAGAAACAGGGGGCTACAATGAGCAGTTCTTC. This translates into CASSEETGGYNEQFF.

The J gene is TRBJ1-1, the V gene TRBV6-5; perhaps TRBD1 as D (5 bases). Trimming stripped 5 bases from V and 5 bases from J, with 18 bases between. The CDR3 loop spans 15 amino acids. Germline V gene sequence: CDR1 MNHEY, CDR2 SVGAGI. CDR3 loop: CASSTHQGVRTEAFF. The CDR3 nucleotides read TGTGCCAGCAGTACTCACCAGGGCGTTAGGACTGAAGCTTTCTTT.

The chain is built from TRBV5-1 and TRBJ1-1; 9 bases match TRBD1. There are 15 residues in the CDR3. Germline V gene lookup returns CDR1 SGHRS and CDR2 YFSETQ. V lost 4 bases and J lost 3; bases outside the gene matches: 7. This chain's CDR3 is CASSPQGAGYTEAFF. As DNA, the CDR3 is TGCGCCAGCAGCCCACAGGGGGCTGGGTACACTGAAGCTTTCTTT.

The DNA of the CDR3 is TGTGCCAGCAGCTTACGGACAGGGGTCGATGAGCAGTTCTTC. This sequence encodes CASSLRTGVDEQFF. The chain is built from TRBV7-9 and TRBJ2-1; the match to TRBD1 covers 9 bases. Unmatched junction bases numbered 4, after V lost 2 bases and J lost 8 bases. The germline V gene has CDR1 SEHNR and CDR2 FQNEAQ (reference sequence). The CDR3 contains 14 residues.

This clone was seen a handful of times. The chain recombines TRBV6-4 with TRBJ2-3, with TRBD1 as a possible D gene (5 bases). The CDR3 spans 14 residues. Trimming removed 3 bases at V and 3 bases at J, with 10 bases between. Germline CDR1 is MRHNA and CDR2 is SNTAGT. CDR3 sequence: CASSEQQETDTQYF. CDR3 coding DNA: TGTGCCAGCAGTGAACAACAGGAAACAGATACGCAGTATTTT.

The chain carries TRBV4-1 and TRBJ2-1; a weak D match, TRBD2 (5 bases). Germline-derived CDR1 and CDR2 are MGHRA and YSYEKL. The V end lost 0 bases, the J end lost 0 bases, and 9 bases lay between the germline ends. The CDR3 contains 16 residues. In DNA form, the CDR3 reads TGCGCCAGCAGCCAAGAGACGGGGAGCTCCTACAATGAGCAGTTCTTC. Residues: CASSQETGSSYNEQFF.

The CDR3 sequence: CARGQHEAFF. CDR3 sequence (DNA): TGTGCCCGAGGCCAACATGAAGCTTTCTTT. J is TRBJ1-1 and V is TRBV5-3; D unresolved. TRBV5-3 is designated an ORF whose function remains uncertain. V was trimmed by 10 bases and J by 7 bases, leaving 11 bases between them. This CDR3 has 10 residues.

The CDR3 reads CASSQDLTGELFF. The CDR3 DNA reads TGCGCCAGCAGCCAAGATCTGACCGGGGAGCTGTTTTTT. The rearrangement joins TRBV4-1 to TRBJ2-2; D remains ambiguous. The CDR3 sequence is 13 residues long. Germline-derived CDR1 and CDR2 are MGHRA and YSYEKL. Trimming took 0 bases from V and 5 from J, leaving 4 bases between them.

The chain joins TRBV6-5 to TRBJ1-2; 8 bases align to TRBD1. In germline, CDR1 is MNHEY, CDR2 SVGAGI. The CDR3 extends over 15 amino acids. Trimming took 2 bases from V and 4 from J; bases not matched to a gene: 6. The CDR3 here is CASSYRHTGGYGYTF. The CDR3 bases are TGTGCCAGCAGTTACCGCCATACAGGGGGCTATGGCTACACCTTC.

The rearrangement joins TRBV2 to TRBJ2-3; TRBD2 matches at 9 bases. Germline V CDR1 and CDR2: SNHLY, FYNNEI. The CDR3 has 16 residues. Germline trimming cut 3 bases from V and 2 bases from J; bases unmatched to any gene: 6. The DNA of the CDR3 is TGTGCCAGCAGTGAGGGCCTAGCGGGATACACAGATACGCAGTATTTT. Translation: CASSEGLAGYTDTQYF.

This sequence joins TRBV5-4 and TRBJ2-7; 8 nucleotides match TRBD2. The CDR3 runs to 17 residues. Losses at the gene ends were 1 base for V and 4 bases for J; bases not matched to a gene: 13. The germline V gene has CDR1 SGHNT and CDR2 YYREEE (reference sequence). CDR3 sequence reads: CASSLIGGGRVGYEQYF. CDR3 coding DNA: TGTGCCAGCAGCTTGATTGGCGGGGGGCGGGTAGGGTACGAGCAGTACTTC.

The CDR3 DNA reads TGCGCCAGCAGTTGGAGAGGAGAACACTATGGCTACACCTTC. As protein: CASSWRGEHYGYTF. The V gene is TRBV5-1, the J gene TRBJ1-2; D remains ambiguous. V was pared by 5 bases and J by 3 bases, with 14 bases between. From germline, CDR1 is SGHRS and CDR2 YFSETQ. CDR3 length: 14 amino acids.

V gene TRBV10-3 combines with J gene TRBJ2-7, with TRBD2 matching over 13 bases. CDR3 length equals 15 residues. CDR1 ENHRY and CDR2 SYGVKD come from the germline V gene. Trimming took 0 bases from V and 5 from J; bases not matched to a gene: 1. The CDR3 DNA reads as TGTGCCATCAGTGAGTCCGGACTAGCGGGAGACGAGCAGTACTTC. Translating gives CAISESGLAGDEQYF.

J is TRBJ2-5 and V is TRBV7-2; 12 bases fit TRBD2. V shed 5 bases, J shed 5 bases, and the junction held 3 bases outside the gene matches. Germline CDR1 SGHTA, CDR2 FQGNSA. The CDR3 sequence is 14 residues long. The CDR3 coding sequence is TGTGCCAGCAGCCCTAGCGGGGGGGCTGAGACCCAGTACTTC. This gives the protein CASSPSGGAETQYF.

The chain carries TRBV7-9 and TRBJ1-2; TRBD1 matches at 8 bases. Germline values: CDR1 SEHNR, CDR2 FQNEAQ (reference sequence). With 4 bases clipped from V and 0 bases from J, the junction kept 10 bases outside the gene matches. The CDR3 has 17 amino acids. The CDR3 region has the DNA TGTGCCAGCAGCTCCGATTTAGGACAGGGTCCTAACTATGGCTACACCTTC. Translated: CASSSDLGQGPNYGYTF.

V and J are TRBV18 and TRBJ2-7; maybe TRBD1 (5 bases). Germline CDR1 and CDR2: KGHSH and LQKENI. The CDR3 sequence is 14 residues long. V was shortened by 4 bases and J by 0 bases, with 10 bases between the two germline ends. The CDR3 DNA reads as TGTGCCAGCTCACAGGGGCCAGACTCCTACGAGCAGTACTTC. Residues: CASSQGPDSYEQYF.

Of note for this clone: The sample carries other DNA sequences with the same CDR3. The gene calls are TRBV6-4 and TRBJ1-2; TRBD1 is a possible D gene (6 bases). Germline CDR1 and CDR2: MRHNA and SNTAGT. There are 14 residues in the CDR3. V lost 0 bases and J 4 bases, leaving 9 bases between the germline ends. For the CDR3, the DNA is TGTGCCAGCAGTGACTCACAGGGCTCCTATGGCTACACCTTC. Translated: CASSDSQGSYGYTF.

The V and J genes are TRBV9 and TRBJ1-2; D ambiguous. CDR1 and CDR2 from the germline V gene are SGDLS and YYNGEE. This CDR3 is built from 13 residues. The V end lost 0 bases, the J end lost 4 bases, and 7 bases lay between the germline ends. CDR3: CASSVDSLYGYTF. CDR3 nucleotide sequence: TGTGCCAGCAGCGTAGACAGTCTCTATGGCTACACCTTC.

The chain has TRBV27 and TRBJ2-5, with 7 bases aligning to TRBD1. The CDR3 is 13 residues long. The V and J ends lost 5 bases and 4 bases, in that order; junction bases with no gene match: 4. Germline values: CDR1 MNHEY, CDR2 SMNVEV (reference sequence). CDR3: CASSTRDRETQYF. The CDR3 nucleotides are TGTGCCAGCAGTACCCGGGACAGAGAGACCCAGTACTTC.

The CDR3 loop reads CAISDKGFGEAFF. CDR3 nucleotides: TGTGCCATCAGTGACAAGGGGTTCGGTGAAGCTTTCTTT. This rearrangement joins TRBV10-3 to TRBJ1-1, with D perhaps matching TRBD1 (5 bases). The CDR3 extends over 13 amino acids. Trimming shortened V by 3 bases and J by 7 bases, and 12 bases separated the two germline ends. From germline, CDR1 is ENHRY and CDR2 SYGVKD.

This clone was found a few times. The rearrangement links TRBV7-9 to TRBJ1-1; 10 nucleotides agree with TRBD1. Germline V gene sequence: CDR1 SEHNR, CDR2 FQNEAQ (reference sequence). This CDR3 contains 15 residues. Trimming removed 5 bases from V and 6 bases from J; junction bases left unmatched: 9. For the CDR3, the DNA is TGTGCCAGCAGCGATAGACAGGGGGCAGGCGCTGAAGCTTTCTTT. Translating gives CASSDRQGAGAEAFF.

The chain is built from TRBV18 and TRBJ2-1; 11 nucleotides line up with TRBD2. With 1 base clipped from V and 4 bases from J, the junction kept 6 bases outside the gene matches. The CDR3 spans 17 residues. Per the germline V gene, CDR1 is KGHSH and CDR2 is LQKENI. The CDR3 protein is CASSPRTSGSAYNEQFF. Written as DNA, the CDR3 is TGTGCCAGCTCACCACGCACTAGCGGGAGCGCGTACAATGAGCAGTTCTTC.

This clone was detected a few times. V gene TRBV6-4 combines with J gene TRBJ2-1; 8 bases are shared with TRBD2. CDR3 size: 17 residues. V gave up 3 bases and J gave up 2 bases; unmatched junction bases: 9. CDR1 and CDR2 from the germline V gene are MRHNA and SNTAGT. CDR3 amino acids: CASSEIPLAGAYNEQFF. The CDR3 DNA sequence: TGTGCCAGCAGTGAGATCCCCCTAGCGGGTGCCTACAATGAGCAGTTCTTC.

This rearrangement joins TRBV18 to TRBJ1-2; the match to TRBD1 covers 8 bases. V was pared by 4 bases and J by 1 base, with 11 bases of the junction left unmatched. Germline CDR1 and CDR2: KGHSH and LQKENI. The CDR3 consists of 17 residues. In nucleotides, the CDR3 is TGTGCCAGCTCACTGGACACCGGGACAGGATTTAACTATGGCTACACCTTC. This codes for CASSLDTGTGFNYGYTF.